The 14 T cell receptor beta chains below were found in one sample sequenced in a study of shared clonotypes between healthy human individuals. CD8 cells regarded as naive lacked CD45RO, were positively chosen for CCR7, and omitted terminally differentiated effector memory CD45RA+ cells. Method: immunoSEQ multiplex PCR; TCRdb's copy keeps in-frame clones and lacks some. The profile shows 750,000 to 1,000,000 clones, more than 85% of them singletons. Sequenced: naive CD8+ T cells sorted from blood. The source is a man under 40 in good health.

V and J are TRBV15 and TRBJ2-7, with D perhaps assigned TRBD1 or TRBD2 (5 bases each). Trimming stripped 0 bases from V and 5 bases from J, with 11 bases between. Germline values: CDR1 LNHNV, CDR2 YYDKDF (reference sequence). CDR3 length: 14 residues. Here the CDR3 DNA reads TGTGCCACCAGCAGAGATATCCGGGGCCACGAGCAGTACTTC. Protein sequence: CATSRDIRGHEQYF.

The rearrangement uses TRBV7-9 and TRBJ2-1, with 7 bases matching TRBD2. The CDR3 covers 16 residues. With 4 bases clipped from V and 5 bases from J, the junction kept 11 bases outside the gene matches. Germline loops: CDR1 SEHNR, CDR2 FQNEAQ (reference sequence). Written as DNA, the CDR3 is TGTGCCAGCAGCTCACCCCCCGAGCGGGGCGACAATGAGCAGTTCTTC. It is translated as CASSSPPERGDNEQFF. Full variable domain (rest looked up from reference TRBV7-9 and TRBJ2-1): DTGVSQNPRHKITKRGQNVTFRCDPISEHNRLYWYRQTLGQGPEFLTYFQNEAQLEKSRLLSDRFSAERPKGSFSTLEIQRTEQGDSAMYLCASSSPPERGDNEQFFGPGTRLTVL.

The chain carries TRBV27 and TRBJ2-7; the match to TRBD2 covers 8 bases. This CDR3 region has 16 residues. The junction had 4 bases not matched to a gene; V was cut back by 0 bases and J by 0 bases. CDR1 is MNHEY and CDR2 is SMNVEV in the germline V gene (reference sequence). CDR3 coding DNA: TGTGCCAGCAGTTTATCGACGGCGGGAGGCTCCTACGAGCAGTACTTC. This encodes CASSLSTAGGSYEQYF.

CDR3 bases: TGTGCCAGTAGTATAATTGCGGGAGGGCCCGCCGGGGAGCTGTTTTTT. It encodes CASSIIAGGPAGELFF. The V call is TRBV19, the J call TRBJ2-2; the match to TRBD2 covers 9 bases. With V trimmed by 2 bases and J by 6 bases, 7 bases remained unmatched. CDR3 length equals 16 residues. Germline-derived CDR1 and CDR2 are LNHDA and SQIVND (reference sequence).

The J gene is TRBJ1-2, the V gene TRBV4-1; D is perhaps TRBD1 (5 bases). V was shortened by 0 bases and J by 7 bases, with 15 bases between the two germline ends. CDR3 length equals 15 residues. CDR1 MGHRA and CDR2 YSYEKL come from the germline V gene. CDR3 DNA sequence: TGCGCCAGCAGCCAAGATAAGGGGAGGTTAGGTGGCTACACCTTC. The encoded protein is CASSQDKGRLGGYTF.

The chain has TRBV9 and TRBJ2-1, with D perhaps given as TRBD1 or TRBD2 (5 bases each). Germline V gene lookup returns CDR1 SGDLS and CDR2 YYNGEE. Trimming took off 0 bases at V and 6 bases at J, with 22 bases between the two ends. This CDR3 has 18 residues. The CDR3 nucleotides are TGTGCCAGCAGCGTAGCTACGCGTAGTGTTCGGGACCCCAATGAGCAGTTCTTC. It codes for CASSVATRSVRDPNEQFF.

The rearrangement uses TRBV5-1 and TRBJ1-1, with no clear D. The length of the CDR3 is 16 residues. CDR1 and CDR2 (germline): SGHRS, YFSETQ. The V end was cut by 1 base, the J end by 0 bases, with 13 bases between. In DNA form, the CDR3 reads TGCGCCAGCAGCTTGAGAAGGGCTGGGGTGAACACTGAAGCTTTCTTT. Residues: CASSLRRAGVNTEAFF.

The chain joins TRBV4-1 to TRBJ1-5, with D uncertain. V lost 3 bases and J 0 bases, leaving 3 bases between the germline ends. There are 13 residues in the CDR3. The germline CDR1 and CDR2 sequences are MGHRA and YSYEKL. This CDR3 is CASSHLSNQPQHF. CDR3 nucleotide sequence: TGCGCCAGCAGCCATCTTAGCAATCAGCCCCAGCATTTT.

The sample holds one count of this clone. This chain joins TRBV2 and TRBJ2-7, with TRBD2 identical over 9 bases. The CDR3 sequence is 14 residues long. Germline V lookup: CDR1 SNHLY, CDR2 FYNNEI. V was pared by 7 bases and J by 2 bases, with 6 bases of the junction left unmatched. This CDR3 reads CASIMPSGTYEQYF. The CDR3 DNA is TGTGCCAGCATAATGCCTAGCGGGACCTACGAGCAGTACTTC.

This chain uses TRBV27 with TRBJ1-4, with D perhaps matching TRBD1 (5 bases). V lost 1 base and J 10 bases, leaving 13 bases between the germline ends. The V gene's germline CDR1 is MNHEY and CDR2 SMNVEV (reference sequence). The CDR3 totals 14 residues. The DNA of the CDR3 is TGTGCCAGCAGTTTATTTCAGGGAGCGGTAAAACTGTTTTTT. This translates into CASSLFQGAVKLFF. Combining the CDR3 with reference TRBV27 and TRBJ1-4 gives the whole variable domain EAQVTQNPRYLITVTGKKLTVTCSQNMNHEYMSWYRQDPGLGLRQIYYSMNVEVTDKGDVPEGYKVSRKEKRNFPLILESPSPNQTSLYFCASSLFQGAVKLFFGSGTQLSVL.

The CDR3 spells CASSRVAGGRRIIQYF. Written as DNA, the CDR3 is TGTGCCAGCAGCCGGGTAGCGGGAGGGCGAAGAATCATTCAGTACTTC. The genes are TRBV7-9 and TRBJ2-4; TRBD2 matches at 11 bases. From germline, CDR1 is SEHNR and CDR2 FQNEAQ (reference sequence). The CDR3 is made up of 16 amino acids. V lost 5 bases, J lost 9 bases, and 12 bases stayed unmatched.

This clone appeared a single time. V gene TRBV29-1 combines with J gene TRBJ2-6, with D unclear. V dropped 0 bases and J dropped 2 bases, with 8 bases sitting between them. Germline CDR1 and CDR2: SQVTM and ANQGSEA. The CDR3 length is 15 residues. As DNA, the CDR3 is TGCAGCGTTGAAGATACCGCCCCTGGGGCCAACGTCCTGACTTTC. This encodes CSVEDTAPGANVLTF.

The V and J genes are TRBV19 and TRBJ2-7, with D unresolved. CDR3 size: 15 residues. The V and J ends lost 7 bases and 2 bases respectively, with 18 bases between them. Germline assignment: CDR1 LNHDA and CDR2 SQIVND (reference sequence). CDR3 sequence: CASTPGAVGPYEQYF. The CDR3 nucleotides read TGTGCCAGTACCCCGGGCGCTGTGGGCCCCTACGAGCAGTACTTC.

The chain couples TRBV7-9 to TRBJ1-2, with a possible D match to TRBD1 (5 bases). Germline CDR1 SEHNR, CDR2 FQNEAQ (reference sequence). V lost 5 bases to trimming and J lost 8 bases, with 15 bases between them. The length of the CDR3 is 13 residues. CDR3 sequence: CASSPPGGPGYTF. Here the CDR3 DNA reads TGTGCCAGCAGCCCCCCCGGGGGACCCGGCTACACCTTC.